Following are 3 T cell receptor beta chains from one sample sequenced in a study of shared clonotypes between healthy human individuals (dated by TCRdb to between 2020 and 2021). The library was prepared using the immunoSEQ multiplex PCR assay. This is the immuneACCESS table as TCRdb keeps it, with only in-frame sequences that have V and J called. A part of the clones is gone; compared with another copy, unresolved V genes explain less than half, and the rest is unexplained. The sample includes over a million clones, with around 74% observed a single time. Clones ranked in the top ten supply approximately 1.3% of the sample. The sample comprised memory CD4+ T cells sorted from blood. The cell subset or site tag for this specimen amounts to: CD45RA-negative fraction. Source of these receptors: a man aged 18 to 35 in good health.

Written as DNA, the CDR3 is TGCGCCAGCTCAGGAGGCGGAGTAACCTACAATGAGCAGTTCTTC. Its protein is CASSGGGVTYNEQFF. V usage is TRBV5-1 and J usage is TRBJ2-1; weak D call: TRBD2 (5 bases). The CDR3 has 15 amino acids. V was shortened by 7 bases and J by 2 bases, with 16 bases between the two germline ends. Germline V gene lookup returns CDR1 SGHRS and CDR2 YFSETQ.

V and J are TRBV18 and TRBJ1-3, with D perhaps matching TRBD1 (5 bases). Germline V gives CDR1 KGHSH, CDR2 LQKENI. The CDR3 runs 14 residues. Trimming took off 1 base at V and 8 bases at J, with 12 bases between the two ends. The CDR3 loop is CASSPRQGEDTIYF. As DNA, the CDR3 is TGTGCCAGCTCACCACGGCAGGGAGAGGACACCATATATTTT.

The V and J genes are TRBV30 and TRBJ1-6; D is undetermined. Trimming stripped 5 bases from V and 0 bases from J, with 8 bases between. Germline lookup yields CDR1 GTSNPN and CDR2 SVGIG (reference sequence). CDR3 size: 14 residues. CDR3 sequence: CAWGRTSYNSPLHF. CDR3 nucleotide sequence: TGTGCCTGGGGTCGAACCTCCTATAATTCACCCCTCCACTTT. Using reference TRBV30 and TRBJ1-6 for the parts outside the CDR3, the full variable domain is SQTIHQWPATLVQPVGSPLSLECTVEGTSNPNLYWYRQAAGRGLQLLFYSVGIGQISSEVPQNLSASRPQDRQFILSSKKLLLSDSGFYLCAWGRTSYNSPLHFGNGTRLTVT.